The 18 T cell receptor beta chains reported below all come from one sample, sequenced in a study of blood T cell repertoires in COVID-19. The protocol was immunoSEQ multiplex PCR, while the TCRdb copy is restricted to in-frame clones and leaves out a portion. Found here are 210,000 or so clones, more than 80% of them singletons; the top ten hold roughly 1.2%. Sequenced input: peripheral blood. Every receptor here comes from a woman aged 25-40 years with COVID-19, enrolled during active disease.

This clone was observed a few times. The chain links TRBV11-2 to TRBJ1-5; no clear D gene. Germline V gene data show CDR1 as SGHAT and CDR2 as FQNNGV. V lost 1 base to trimming and J lost 3 bases, with 7 bases between them. There are 14 residues in the CDR3. For the CDR3, the DNA is TGTGCCAGCAGCTTAGGCGGATTCAATCAGCCCCAGCATTTT. This gives the protein CASSLGGFNQPQHF. The complete variable domain, with remaining parts taken from reference TRBV11-2 and TRBJ1-5, reads EAGVAQSPRYKIIEKRQSVAFWCNPISGHATLYWYQQILGQGPKLLIQFQNNGVVDDSQLPKDRFSAERLKGVDSTLKIQPAKLEDSAVYLCASSLGGFNQPQHFGDGTRLSIL.

The chain combines TRBV7-9 with TRBJ1-5; no definite D call. V lost 3 bases, J lost 9 bases, and 12 bases lay in between. The CDR3 is 13 residues long. From germline, CDR1 is SEHNR and CDR2 FQNEAQ (reference sequence). CDR3 amino acids: CASSFRPSGPQHF. The CDR3, as DNA: TGTGCCAGCAGCTTTCGCCCCTCAGGGCCCCAGCATTTT.

The rearrangement joins TRBV6-5 to TRBJ1-1; D is uncertain. With 5 bases removed from V and 7 bases from J, the gap between germline ends came to 17 bases. This CDR3 is 14 amino acids long. The germline gives CDR1 MNHEY, CDR2 SVGAGI. The CDR3 DNA reads as TGTGCCAGCAGTCCTATGGAATTCAGCGGTGAAGCTTTCTTT. This encodes CASSPMEFSGEAFF.

The V call is TRBV7-2, the J call TRBJ2-3; 10 bases align to TRBD2. V shed 5 bases, J shed 5 bases, and the junction held 7 bases outside the gene matches. Germline V CDR1 and CDR2: SGHTA, FQGNSA. The CDR3 covers 15 residues. Here the CDR3 reads CASSGRAGGEDTQYF. In DNA form, the CDR3 reads TGTGCCAGCAGCGGGAGAGCGGGAGGGGAAGATACGCAGTATTTT.

The chain links TRBV30 to TRBJ1-4; 10 nucleotides agree with TRBD1. The germline V gene encodes CDR1 GTSNPN and CDR2 SVGIG (reference sequence). The V and J ends lost 1 base and 7 bases, in that order; junction bases with no gene match: 9. CDR3 size: 16 residues. In nucleotides, the CDR3 is TGTGCCTGGAGTGCCGCCCTAGGGACAGGGGCTGAAAAACTGTTTTTT. Its protein product is CAWSAALGTGAEKLFF. The full variable domain, with the rest looked up from reference TRBV30 and TRBJ1-4, is SQTIHQWPATLVQPVGSPLSLECTVEGTSNPNLYWYRQAAGRGLQLLFYSVGIGQISSEVPQNLSASRPQDRQFILSSKKLLLSDSGFYLCAWSAALGTGAEKLFFGSGTQLSVL.

This clone was detected a few times. The rearrangement joins TRBV7-9 to TRBJ2-1; 7 bases match TRBD2. V lost 3 bases and J lost 5; bases outside the gene matches: 7. This CDR3 contains 15 residues. Germline assignment: CDR1 SEHNR and CDR2 FQNEAQ (reference sequence). This chain's CDR3 is CASSFVAGVNNEQFF. DNA for the CDR3: TGTGCCAGCAGCTTTGTTGCGGGGGTAAACAATGAGCAGTTCTTC.

This chain joins TRBV7-3 and TRBJ2-2; D perhaps matches TRBD1 (6 bases). This CDR3 contains 15 residues. Per the germline V gene, CDR1 is SGHTA and CDR2 is FQGTGA. V was clipped by 5 bases and J by 4 bases, with 14 bases between them. For the CDR3, the DNA is TGTGCCAGCAGCGACCGCTCACAGGGCACCGGGGAGCTGTTTTTT. Its translation: CASSDRSQGTGELFF.

This sequence joins TRBV5-4 and TRBJ2-7, with D maybe TRBD1 (6 bases). From germline, CDR1 is SGHNT and CDR2 YYREEE (reference sequence). The CDR3 contains 18 residues. Between the trimmed V and J ends, which lost 4 bases and 0 bases, there was a span of 23 bases. The CDR3 nucleotides read TGTGCCAGCAGCCGGGGCGATGTGGGGGCCCTCCGCTCCTACGAGCAGTACTTC. The encoded protein is CASSRGDVGALRSYEQYF.

This clone has more than one count but fewer than ten. The chain's CDR3 is CASSYGGGAFEQYF. The CDR3 coding sequence is TGTGCCAGCAGTTACGGTGGGGGGGCTTTCGAGCAGTACTTC. The chain is built from TRBV6-6 and TRBJ2-7; the D gene is possibly TRBD2 (7 bases). Germline V gives CDR1 MNHNY, CDR2 SVGAGI (reference sequence). The CDR3 contains 14 residues. Trimming took 2 bases from V and 6 from J, leaving 14 bases between them.

The rearrangement joins TRBV10-3 to TRBJ1-2, with D tentatively TRBD1 (6 bases). In germline, CDR1 is ENHRY, CDR2 SYGVKD. Between the trimmed V and J ends, which lost 7 bases and 6 bases, there was a span of 15 bases. The CDR3 is 13 residues long. CDR3 residues: CAITSDRHNGYTF. In nucleotides, the CDR3 is TGTGCCATCACTTCCGACAGGCACAATGGCTACACCTTC.

The V and J genes are TRBV9 and TRBJ1-1; D is ambiguous. Germline V gene lookup returns CDR1 SGDLS and CDR2 YYNGEE. The CDR3 totals 13 residues. The V gene lost 0 bases and the J gene lost 5 bases, with 8 bases spanning the gap. The CDR3 sequence: CASSVGRETEAFF. The CDR3 bases are TGTGCCAGCAGCGTAGGGAGGGAAACTGAAGCTTTCTTT.

In this sample, this clone turned up once. The chain joins TRBV2 to TRBJ1-2; TRBD1 matches at 7 bases. Germline CDR1 is SNHLY and CDR2 is FYNNEI. Trimming at V came to 5 bases and at J to 7 bases, leaving 4 bases not matched to a gene. The CDR3 has 12 amino acids. CDR3 nucleotide sequence: TGTGCCAGCAGTTTCGGGACAGCTGGCTACACCTTC. It translates to CASSFGTAGYTF.

This chain links TRBV14 with TRBJ1-1; TRBD1 aligns across 7 bases. Germline CDR1 reads SGHDN; CDR2 reads FVKESK. The CDR3 has 15 residues. Trimming took 2 bases from V and 8 from J; bases not matched to a gene: 11. The CDR3 nucleotides read TGTGCCAGCAGCCAATTGACAGGGCTGAGCACGGAAGCTTTCTTT. Its translation: CASSQLTGLSTEAFF.

The chain joins TRBV29-1 to TRBJ2-5; 12 bases match TRBD1. This CDR3 has 14 residues. Germline CDR1 and CDR2: SQVTM and ANQGSEA. Trimming took 7 bases from V and 4 from J; bases not matched to a gene: 7. DNA of the CDR3: TGCAGCGCCGCCGGGACAGGGGGCGGAGAGACCCAGTACTTC. Protein product: CSAAGTGGGETQYF.

This chain connects TRBV5-1 to TRBJ2-2; possibly TRBD2 for D (6 bases). V was trimmed by 2 bases and J by 2 bases, leaving 7 bases between them. The CDR3 spans 14 residues. CDR1 and CDR2 from the germline V gene are SGHRS and YFSETQ. In DNA form, the CDR3 reads TGCGCCAGCAGCTTAGGGACTAACACCGGGGAGCTGTTTTTT. This sequence encodes CASSLGTNTGELFF.

The V gene is TRBV2, the J gene TRBJ2-3; TRBD1 matches 8 bases. The V gene end was trimmed by 6 bases and the J gene end by 2 bases; junction bases not matched to a gene: 10. From germline, CDR1 is SNHLY and CDR2 FYNNEI. The CDR3 spans 16 residues. The CDR3: CASSPGTGRYTDTQYF. In nucleotides, the CDR3 is TGTGCCAGCAGCCCAGGGACAGGAAGATACACAGATACGCAGTATTTT.

The chain has TRBV9 and TRBJ2-5; possible D gene TRBD2, 7 bases. Germline V gene sequence: CDR1 SGDLS, CDR2 YYNGEE. V lost 0 bases and J lost 3, with 12 bases in between. This CDR3 has 15 residues. The CDR3 loop reads CASSVGGGHKETQYF. The DNA of the CDR3 is TGTGCCAGCAGCGTAGGGGGGGGGCACAAAGAGACCCAGTACTTC.

V and J are TRBV7-2 and TRBJ2-5; 9 nucleotides align to TRBD1. After removal of 2 bases from V and 3 bases from J, the junction contained 1 base not matched to a gene. Germline V gene lookup returns CDR1 SGHTA and CDR2 FQGNSA. The CDR3 sequence is 14 residues long. The CDR3 sequence: CASSLTGGEETQYF. The DNA for the CDR3 is TGTGCCAGCAGCTTAACAGGGGGCGAAGAGACCCAGTACTTC.